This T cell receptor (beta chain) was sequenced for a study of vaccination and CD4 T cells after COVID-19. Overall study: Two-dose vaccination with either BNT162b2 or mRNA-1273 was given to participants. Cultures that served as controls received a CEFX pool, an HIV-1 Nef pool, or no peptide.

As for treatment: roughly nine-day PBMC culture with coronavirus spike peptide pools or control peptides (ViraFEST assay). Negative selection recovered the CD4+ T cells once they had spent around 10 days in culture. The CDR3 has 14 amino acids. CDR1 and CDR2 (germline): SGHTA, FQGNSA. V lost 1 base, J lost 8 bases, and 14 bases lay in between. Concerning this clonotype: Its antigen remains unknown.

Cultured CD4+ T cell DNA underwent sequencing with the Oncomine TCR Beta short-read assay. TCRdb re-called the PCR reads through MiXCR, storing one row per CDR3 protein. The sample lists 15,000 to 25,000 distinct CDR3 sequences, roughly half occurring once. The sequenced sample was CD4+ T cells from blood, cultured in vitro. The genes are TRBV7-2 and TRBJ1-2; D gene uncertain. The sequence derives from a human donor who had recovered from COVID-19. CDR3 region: CASSLVSTPGGYTF. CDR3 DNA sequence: TGTGCCAGCAGCTTAGTCTCCACACCTGGCGGCTACACCTTC.